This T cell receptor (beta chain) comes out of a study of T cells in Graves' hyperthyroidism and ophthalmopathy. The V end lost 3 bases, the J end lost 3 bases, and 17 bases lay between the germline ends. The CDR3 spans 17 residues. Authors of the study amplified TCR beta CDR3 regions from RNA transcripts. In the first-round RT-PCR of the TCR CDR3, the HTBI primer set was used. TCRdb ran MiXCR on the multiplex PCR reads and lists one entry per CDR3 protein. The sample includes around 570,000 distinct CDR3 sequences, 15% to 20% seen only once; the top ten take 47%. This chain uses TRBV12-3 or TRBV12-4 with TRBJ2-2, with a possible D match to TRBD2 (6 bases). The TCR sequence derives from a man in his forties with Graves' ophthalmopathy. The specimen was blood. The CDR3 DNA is TGTGCCAGCAGTTTGGGCGGGGCCTTTGGGGACACCGGGGAGCTGTTTTTT. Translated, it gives CASSLGGAFGDTGELFF.